This T cell receptor beta chain appears in the sequencing data of a study of naive and memory T cell subsets. Two oligonucleotides, mixed equimolar, formed the beta constant-region primer covering TRBC1 and TRBC2. Nested alpha and beta constant-region primers with the SP2 primer drove four PCR rounds on ligated cDNA. TCRdb re-analysed the UMI-ligation and nested PCR reads in MiXCR, keeping a single row per CDR3 protein. The sample has 150,000 or so distinct CDR3 sequences; roughly 22% are singletons. Details on this clonotype: What it binds is not known.

Study-wide results and caveats: Possibly reflecting memory cells re-expressing CD45RA, a few larger clonotypes occurred in naive repertoires, especially CD8.

This CDR3 is built from 15 residues. Germline assignment: CDR1 LGHNA and CDR2 YNFKEQ. V shed 0 bases, J shed 8 bases, and the junction held 6 bases outside the gene matches. The receptor was derived from a human donor in good health. The sequencing input was naive CD4+ T cells from blood. The chain carries TRBV4-2 and TRBJ1-4; 7 positions agree with TRBD1. The CDR3 here is CASSQDGPGGEKLFF. Here the CDR3 DNA reads TGTGCCAGCAGCCAAGATGGGCCAGGGGGAGAAAAACTGTTTTTT.